A single sample gave rise to the 28 T cell receptor beta chains below, sequenced in a study of radiation and T cells in renal cell carcinoma. Measured with immunoSEQ multiplex PCR; TCRdb has only the in-frame clones, and not every one. Here the sample spans 130,000 or so clones, over 65% being singletons. Time point noted: baseline pretreatment blood. Treatment denoted: 15 Gy SBRT to primary tumor, nephrectomy 4 weeks later. The starting material was blood, obtained from a patient whose treatment included radiotherapy and nephrectomy. These receptors were collected from a woman in her forties or fifties with renal cell carcinoma.

The rearrangement links TRBV19 to TRBJ2-3, with TRBD2 matching over 9 bases. The ends lost 7 bases at V and 2 bases at J; junction bases unmatched: 7. The germline V gene has CDR1 LNHDA and CDR2 SQIVND (reference sequence). The CDR3 is made up of 15 amino acids. The CDR3 DNA is TGTGCCAGTACAAGGACTAGCGAAGTCACAGATACGCAGTATTTT. It yields the protein CASTRTSEVTDTQYF. The variable domain in full, with the rest retrieved from reference TRBV19 and TRBJ2-3, is DGGITQSPKYLFRKEGQNVTLSCEQNLNHDAMYWYRQDPGQGLRLIYYSQIVNDFQKGDIAEGYSVSREKKESFPLTVTSAQKNPTAFYLCASTRTSEVTDTQYFGPGTRLTVL.

The V and J genes are TRBV7-2 and TRBJ2-7; D is unresolved. Trimming left V 4 bases short and J 4 bases short, with 14 bases between. Germline loops: CDR1 SGHTA, CDR2 FQGNSA. The CDR3 extends over 14 amino acids. The CDR3 sequence is CASSSRVIGYEQYF. As DNA, the CDR3 is TGTGCCAGCAGCTCCCGGGTCATCGGGTACGAGCAGTACTTC. The complete variable domain, with remaining parts taken from reference TRBV7-2 and TRBJ2-7, reads GAGVSQSPSNKVTEKGKDVELRCDPISGHTALYWYRQSLGQGLEFLIYFQGNSAPDKSGLPSDRFSAERTGGSVSTLTIQRTQQEDSAVYLCASSSRVIGYEQYFGPGTRLTVT.

This clone was detected only a few times. The J gene is TRBJ1-5, the V gene TRBV19, with D perhaps matching TRBD1 (6 bases). The CDR3 loop spans 14 amino acids. CDR1 LNHDA and CDR2 SQIVND come from the germline V gene (reference sequence). Trimming took 5 bases from V and 4 from J, leaving 12 bases between them. The CDR3: CASSLIGGNQPQHF. The DNA of the CDR3 is TGTGCCAGTAGTTTAATAGGGGGAAATCAGCCCCAGCATTTT.

The chain uses TRBV5-1 and TRBJ1-1; TRBD1 might be the D (6 bases). CDR1 and CDR2 (germline): SGHRS, YFSETQ. The CDR3 has 14 amino acids. Trimming shortened V by 7 bases and J by 0 bases, and 13 bases separated the two germline ends. CDR3: CASCDGGLNTEAFF. The CDR3 bases are TGCGCCAGCTGTGATGGGGGGCTGAACACTGAAGCTTTCTTT.

This clone was counted between two and nine times. The rearrangement uses TRBV5-1 and TRBJ2-2; D gene unclear. Germline CDR1 reads SGHRS; CDR2 reads YFSETQ. Between the trimmed V and J ends, which lost 0 bases and 6 bases, there was a span of 6 bases. The CDR3 is 13 residues long. CDR3 in amino acids: CASSLEEAGELFF. The CDR3, as DNA: TGCGCCAGCAGCTTGGAAGAGGCCGGGGAGCTGTTTTTT.

With regard to this clone: Other DNA sequences in this sample translate to the same CDR3. This sequence joins TRBV9 and TRBJ2-1; 8 bases are a match to TRBD2. The V segment lost 1 base and the J segment 4 bases; nucleotides outside the gene matches: 4. Germline V gene sequence: CDR1 SGDLS, CDR2 YYNGEE. The CDR3 loop spans 15 amino acids. This CDR3 reads CASSVNGRDYNEQFF. The CDR3 region has the DNA TGTGCCAGCAGCGTAAACGGGAGGGATTACAATGAGCAGTTCTTC.

V and J are TRBV5-4 and TRBJ2-5; 9 positions agree with TRBD1. J lost 1 base, V lost 4 bases, and 11 bases had no gene match. The CDR3 is 17 residues long. In germline, CDR1 is SGHNT, CDR2 YYREEE (reference sequence). The CDR3 region has the DNA TGTGCCAGCAGCGCAGCTGTCGGGACAGGGACCCAAGAGACCCAGTACTTC. It specifies CASSAAVGTGTQETQYF. Using reference TRBV5-4 and TRBJ2-5 for the parts outside the CDR3, the full variable domain is ETGVTQSPTHLIKTRGQQVTLRCSSQSGHNTVSWYQQALGQGPQFIFQYYREEENGRGNFPPRFSGLQFPNYSSELNVNALELDDSALYLCASSAAVGTGTQETQYFGPGTRLLVL.

CDR3 in DNA: TGCGCCAGCAGCTCACTGCCCAGTGACTACGAGCAGTACTTC. Translating gives CASSSLPSDYEQYF. The rearrangement uses TRBV5-1 and TRBJ2-7; no reliable D call. Germline-derived CDR1 and CDR2 are SGHRS and YFSETQ. Between the trimmed V and J ends, which lost 3 bases and 3 bases, there was a span of 13 bases. The CDR3 is made up of 14 amino acids.

The rearrangement links TRBV5-1 to TRBJ2-7; D not certain. This CDR3 comprises 12 residues. The germline CDR1 and CDR2 sequences are SGHRS and YFSETQ. The V end was cut by 0 bases, the J end by 3 bases, with 4 bases between. The CDR3 sequence is CASSLDRYEQYF. The DNA of the CDR3 is TGCGCCAGCAGCTTGGACCGCTACGAGCAGTACTTC.

This chain joins TRBV5-1 and TRBJ2-7; 9 bases line up with TRBD1. CDR1 SGHRS and CDR2 YFSETQ come from the germline V gene. V shed 1 base, J shed 3 bases, and the junction held 5 bases outside the gene matches. CDR3 length equals 15 residues. The CDR3 here is CASSLTGQGVYEQYF. The CDR3 nucleotides are TGCGCCAGCAGCTTGACGGGACAGGGTGTCTACGAGCAGTACTTC.

This sequence joins TRBV9 and TRBJ1-2; D might be TRBD1 (6 bases). The CDR3 length is 15 residues. Trimming shortened V by 3 bases and J by 5 bases, and 17 bases separated the two germline ends. The germline CDR1 and CDR2 sequences are SGDLS and YYNGEE. CDR3 loop: CASSEGPTGNYGYTF. The CDR3 DNA sequence: TGTGCCAGCAGCGAGGGACCTACAGGGAATTATGGCTACACCTTC.

This sequence joins TRBV6-5 and TRBJ2-5; TRBD1 agrees at 11 bases. Germline trimming cut 6 bases from V and 3 bases from J; bases unmatched to any gene: 3. The CDR3 runs 14 residues. The germline CDR1 and CDR2 sequences are MNHEY and SVGAGI. CDR3 nucleotides: TGTGCCAGCAGACAGGGACAGGGGGAAGAGACCCAGTACTTC. This gives the protein CASRQGQGEETQYF.

The chain has TRBV6-1 and TRBJ1-1; D uncertain. CDR3 size: 13 residues. Trimming took off 4 bases at V and 3 bases at J, with 9 bases between the two ends. The V gene's germline CDR1 is MNHNS and CDR2 SASEGT. Written as DNA, the CDR3 is TGTGCCAGCAGTGCTGCGGATGACACTGAAGCTTTCTTT. The encoded protein is CASSAADDTEAFF.

The V gene is TRBV20-1, the J gene TRBJ1-4; D not resolved. V was pared by 4 bases and J by 7 bases, with 7 bases between. Germline V gene data show CDR1 as DFQATT and CDR2 as SNEGSKA (reference sequence). The CDR3 runs to 11 residues. CDR3: CSAMDGEKLFF. The CDR3 DNA reads as TGCAGTGCTATGGATGGTGAAAAACTGTTTTTT.

The V gene is TRBV9, the J gene TRBJ2-7; 11 bases map to TRBD1. The V gene's germline CDR1 is SGDLS and CDR2 YYNGEE. The junction had 6 bases not matched to a gene; V was cut back by 3 bases and J by 4 bases. The CDR3 runs 15 residues. The CDR3 coding sequence is TGTGCCAGCAGCGACGGACAGGGGGCGGGATACGAGCAGTACTTC. Translation gives CASSDGQGAGYEQYF.

This chain uses TRBV6-6 with TRBJ2-5, with 10 bases matching TRBD2. CDR3 length equals 15 residues. Germline V gene data show CDR1 as MNHNY and CDR2 as SVGAGI (reference sequence). Trimming took 7 bases from V and 5 from J; bases not matched to a gene: 10. The DNA of the CDR3 is TGTGCCAGCACCAGGGAGCGGGGGGGCCCCGAGACCCAGTACTTC. Translated, it gives CASTRERGGPETQYF.

V is TRBV4-3 and J is TRBJ1-5; D call uncertain. CDR3 length equals 18 residues. Germline V gene lookup returns CDR1 LGHNA and CDR2 YSLEER. V was shortened by 0 bases and J by 5 bases, with 20 bases between the two germline ends. The CDR3 protein is CASSQDHFGPKADQPQHF. The CDR3 nucleotides read TGCGCCAGCAGCCAAGATCATTTCGGGCCAAAGGCGGATCAGCCCCAGCATTTT.

This clone has a handful of counts. V gene TRBV2 combines with J gene TRBJ1-5; D gene unclear. This CDR3 region has 13 residues. V lost 4 bases and J lost 4, with 8 bases in between. From germline, CDR1 is SNHLY and CDR2 FYNNEI. CDR3 loop: CASSVLGNQPQHF. The CDR3 nucleotides read TGTGCCAGCAGTGTTTTGGGGAATCAGCCCCAGCATTTT.

The chain employs TRBV11-2 and TRBJ1-2, with a weak D call TRBD1 (5 bases). V gave up 5 bases and J gave up 2 bases, with 12 bases separating them. This CDR3 comprises 14 residues. Per germline, CDR1 SGHAT and CDR2 FQNNGV. In DNA form, the CDR3 reads TGTGCCAGCAGCCCCGACGGGGGGAACTATGGCTACACCTTC. Amino acid sequence: CASSPDGGNYGYTF.

This clone was counted many times. This sequence joins TRBV29-1 and TRBJ1-4; TRBD1 is a possible D gene (6 bases). V lost 7 bases and J lost 3, with 9 bases in between. Germline-derived CDR1 and CDR2 are SQVTM and ANQGSEA. The CDR3 has 12 amino acids. The CDR3, as DNA: TGCAGCGCAGGGGTATCTAATGAAAAACTGTTTTTT. Its translation is CSAGVSNEKLFF.

Details on this clone: The same CDR3 can be traced to other DNA sequences in this sample. The J gene is TRBJ1-6, the V gene TRBV5-6; 8 bases are a match to TRBD1. V lost 7 bases to trimming and J lost 6 bases; unmatched junction nucleotides: 9. Germline V gene data show CDR1 as SGHDT and CDR2 as YYEEEE. The length of the CDR3 is 15 residues. This chain's CDR3 is CASDGTGFSNSPLHF. As DNA, the CDR3 is TGTGCCAGCGACGGGACAGGCTTTTCTAATTCACCCCTCCACTTT.

V gene TRBV6-6 combines with J gene TRBJ2-1; TRBD2 is a possible D gene (6 bases). Germline CDR1 MNHNY, CDR2 SVGAGI (reference sequence). This CDR3 contains 15 residues. V lost 6 bases to trimming and J lost 6 bases, with 18 bases between them. The CDR3 sequence: CASREGKAVGNEQFF. The CDR3 DNA is TGTGCCAGCAGGGAGGGAAAGGCGGTAGGCAATGAGCAGTTCTTC.

V and J are TRBV19 and TRBJ1-2; maybe TRBD1 (5 bases). Trimming cost V 6 bases and J 2 bases, with 13 bases left between them. The CDR3 consists of 14 residues. CDR1 and CDR2 from the germline V gene are LNHDA and SQIVND (reference sequence). This chain's CDR3 is CASRGRQTNYGYTF. CDR3 in DNA: TGTGCCAGTAGAGGGAGACAGACAAACTATGGCTACACCTTC. Based on the CDR3 plus reference TRBV19 and TRBJ1-2, the full variable domain is DGGITQSPKYLFRKEGQNVTLSCEQNLNHDAMYWYRQDPGQGLRLIYYSQIVNDFQKGDIAEGYSVSREKKESFPLTVTSAQKNPTAFYLCASRGRQTNYGYTFGSGTRLTVV.

V gene TRBV6-5 combines with J gene TRBJ1-6, with D possibly being TRBD1 (6 bases). V lost 6 bases and J lost 8, with 8 bases in between. CDR3 length: 12 amino acids. Germline V gives CDR1 MNHEY, CDR2 SVGAGI. CDR3 protein: CASRDSYSPLHF. The CDR3 nucleotides are TGTGCCAGCAGGGACAGTTATTCACCCCTCCACTTT.

The rearrangement links TRBV5-1 to TRBJ1-2; 7 bases fit TRBD1. Germline V gene sequence: CDR1 SGHRS, CDR2 YFSETQ. With V trimmed by 7 bases and J by 4 bases, 7 bases remained unmatched. This CDR3 region has 13 residues. CDR3 sequence reads: CASGDRVSYGYTF. Here the CDR3 DNA reads TGCGCCAGCGGCGACAGGGTTAGCTATGGCTACACCTTC.

The chain has TRBV6-6 and TRBJ1-1; 10 nucleotides agree with TRBD1. The trim removed 8 bases at V and 1 base at J, leaving 4 bases unmatched. Germline V CDR1 and CDR2: MNHNY, SVGAGI (reference sequence). The CDR3 totals 14 residues. For the CDR3, the DNA is TGTGCCAGCGGAGACAGGGGGCAGAACACTGAAGCTTTCTTT. It specifies CASGDRGQNTEAFF.

This chain joins TRBV7-2 and TRBJ2-7; TRBD1 matches 7 bases. CDR3 size: 14 residues. Per germline, CDR1 SGHTA and CDR2 FQGNSA. With V trimmed by 3 bases and J by 5 bases, 7 bases remained unmatched. The CDR3 is CASSFDRATHEQYF. DNA for the CDR3: TGTGCCAGCAGCTTTGACAGGGCAACCCACGAGCAGTACTTC.

The V call is TRBV7-2, the J call TRBJ2-1, with 7 bases matching TRBD1. The CDR3 is 15 amino acids. Trimming at V came to 1 base and at J to 4 bases, leaving 4 bases not matched to a gene. Germline V gene sequence: CDR1 SGHTA, CDR2 FQGNSA. CDR3 sequence: CASSLGQGPYNEQFF. In DNA form, the CDR3 reads TGTGCCAGCAGCTTAGGACAGGGACCGTACAATGAGCAGTTCTTC.